The present T cell receptor beta chain was sequenced within a study of blood T cell repertoires in COVID-19. Study-level information: Sites in the United States, Italy and Spain provided acute and convalescent COVID-19 samples. From T cells, B-cell-depleted T cells, or PBMCs came the material, which was cDNA or gDNA.

Original handling: Amplification of reference gene primers provided the estimated nucleated cell counts. Assay: immunoSEQ multiplex PCR; the TCRdb copy retains only in-frame clones and omits some. The V and J calls and clone size are taken from that table; D and trimming were inferred from the DNA. The sample comprises some 220,000 clones, 70% to 90% of which are singletons, and approximately 12% rests with the top ten. Trimming removed 2 bases from V and 6 bases from J; junction bases left unmatched: 8. This CDR3 has 15 amino acids. CDR1 is SGHRS, CDR2 YFSETQ, per germline. Material: peripheral blood. This clonotype was obtained from a young woman who had recovered from COVID-19. V and J are TRBV5-1 and TRBJ2-1; 7 bases are shared with TRBD2. CDR3 bases: TGCGCCAGCAGCTTAATCGGCGGGAGCGCCAATGAGCAGTTCTTC. Residues: CASSLIGGSANEQFF.